A selection of T cell receptor beta chains follows, all from one sample in a study of blood T cell repertoires in COVID-19. Data came from immunoSEQ multiplex PCR; TCRdb stores just in-frame clones and leaves some out. The sample comprises about 180,000 clones, around 88% of which are singletons, and more than 7.5% rests with the top ten. Sequenced: PBMCs or T cells enriched from blood (not recorded which). These receptors were collected from a woman in her twenties or thirties who had recovered from COVID-19. The CDR3 runs from the conserved cysteine through the conserved F or W. The D gene is left open where the match is weak.

>TRBD1|TRBJ2-1|TRBV29-1
CSAMGTGGLYEQFF
>NA|TRBJ1-1|TRBV27
CASMVGGAGTYTEAFF
>NA|TRBJ1-6|TRBV30
CACLPRDIYNSPLHF
>NA|TRBJ1-4|TRBV12-3/TRBV12-4
CASSPPGEEKLFF
>TRBD2|TRBJ2-7|TRBV2
CATRGGGLAGSEQYF
>NA|TRBJ1-5|TRBV27
CASSLSGQDNQPQHF
>NA|TRBJ2-1|TRBV7-9
CASSPTNNEQFF
>TRBD2|TRBJ2-1|TRBV7-2
CASSPRTSGANEQFF
>NA|TRBJ2-2|TRBV14
CASSSRSGSGELFF
>NA|TRBJ1-2|TRBV5-6
CASSLFLVEDYGYTF
>NA|TRBJ1-1|TRBV7-9
CASSLVSFVNTEAFF
>TRBD2|TRBJ2-7|TRBV5-1
CASSPPGLAGYEQYF
>TRBD1|TRBJ1-2|TRBV7-2
CASSPGTVAVGYTF
>TRBD1|TRBJ1-3|TRBV5-1
CASSLTGGTGNTIYF